The entry below gives a single TCR beta chain sequence along with its context. The data belong to a study of stem cell transplantation in POMP-related autoinflammatory disease. Study information: After transplant, neutrophils and platelets showed 100% graft donor chimerism through one year.

V lost 4 bases, J lost 7 bases, and 14 bases lay in between. The germline V gene encodes CDR1 SGHTA and CDR2 FQGTGA. The CDR3 length is 14 residues. The protocol was immunoSEQ multiplex PCR, while the TCRdb copy is restricted to in-frame clones and leaves out a portion. Found here are 9,100 or so clones, roughly three quarters of them singletons; the top ten hold roughly 4.6%. The chain links TRBV7-3 to TRBJ2-1; possibly TRBD1 or TRBD2 for D (5 bases each). The sequencing used CD4+ T cells from PBMCs, collected after stem cell transplantation. This clonotype was obtained from a human patient with POMP-related autoinflammation and immune dysregulation (PRAID). Some of these T cells may belong to the graft donor. The CDR3 DNA reads TGTGCCAGCAGCTACCGGGACCGAAGAAATGAGCAGTTCTTC. This translates into CASSYRDRRNEQFF.